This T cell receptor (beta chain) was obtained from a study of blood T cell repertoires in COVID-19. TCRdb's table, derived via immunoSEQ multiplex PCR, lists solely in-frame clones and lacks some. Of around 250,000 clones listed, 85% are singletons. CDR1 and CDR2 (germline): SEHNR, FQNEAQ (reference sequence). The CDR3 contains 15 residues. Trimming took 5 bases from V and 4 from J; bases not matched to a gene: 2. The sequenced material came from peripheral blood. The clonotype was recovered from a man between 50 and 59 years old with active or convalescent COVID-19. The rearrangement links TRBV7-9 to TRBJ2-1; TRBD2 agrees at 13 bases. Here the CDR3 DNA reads TGTGCCAGCAGCCCGACTAGCGGGAGGTACAATGAGCAGTTCTTC. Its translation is CASSPTSGRYNEQFF.